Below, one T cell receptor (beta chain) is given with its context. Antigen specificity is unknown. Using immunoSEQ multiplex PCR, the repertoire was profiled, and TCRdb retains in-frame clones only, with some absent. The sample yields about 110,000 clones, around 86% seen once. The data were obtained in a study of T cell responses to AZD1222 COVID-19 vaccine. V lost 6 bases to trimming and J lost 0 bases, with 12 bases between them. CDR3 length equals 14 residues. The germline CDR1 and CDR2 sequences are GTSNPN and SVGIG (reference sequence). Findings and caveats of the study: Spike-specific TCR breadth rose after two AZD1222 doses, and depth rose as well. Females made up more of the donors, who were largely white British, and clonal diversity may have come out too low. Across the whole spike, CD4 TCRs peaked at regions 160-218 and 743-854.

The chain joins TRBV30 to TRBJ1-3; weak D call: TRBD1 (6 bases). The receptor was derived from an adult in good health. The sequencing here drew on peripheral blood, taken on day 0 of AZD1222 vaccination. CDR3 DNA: TGTGCCTGCCCGGGACACAGCTCTGGAAACACCATATATTTT. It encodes CACPGHSSGNTIYF. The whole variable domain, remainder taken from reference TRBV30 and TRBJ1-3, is SQTIHQWPATLVQPVGSPLSLECTVEGTSNPNLYWYRQAAGRGLQLLFYSVGIGQISSEVPQNLSASRPQDRQFILSSKKLLLSDSGFYLCACPGHSSGNTIYFGEGSWLTVV.